The text below deals with one T cell receptor (beta chain). This entry belongs to a study of shared clonotypes between healthy human individuals. Study as a whole: Donors consisted of two women and a few men between 18 and 49.

Each sorted subset replicate got 200 ng genomic DNA, approximately 27,000 genomes. Repertoires were generated with immunoSEQ multiplex PCR, while TCRdb's copy carries only in-frame clones and drops some. The sample holds around 940,000 clones; less than 85% are singletons and the top ten take nearly 1.5%. This sequence was found in a man in his late teens or twenties in good health. The material sequenced was memory CD4+ T cells sorted from blood. Sample subset: CD45RA-negative fraction.

The CDR3 coding sequence is TGCAGCGTTGTCCGGACTAGCGGGAATGAGCAGTTCTTC. This sequence encodes CSVVRTSGNEQFF. This rearrangement joins TRBV29-1 to TRBJ2-1, with 11 bases matching TRBD2. After removal of 4 bases from V and 7 bases from J, the junction contained 3 bases not matched to a gene. Germline CDR1 is SQVTM and CDR2 is ANQGSEA. The CDR3 is 13 residues long.